This T cell receptor (beta chain) comes out of a study of PD-1 blockade in classical Hodgkin lymphoma. Notes on the study in general: A significant rise in TCR diversity by C4D1 was seen for CD4+ but not CD8+ cells. Exclusion applied to patients who initiated nivolumab less than 1 year following ASCT. Healthy donors were reported to have higher baseline TCR diversity than newly diagnosed patients.

Clones were read by immunoSEQ multiplex PCR, and TCRdb kept only the in-frame ones, dropping some. The sample records 20,000 or so clones, 88% being singletons. As to this clone: The antigen is undetermined.

As to time point: cycle 4 day 1 (C4D1), after five to seven weeks of nivolumab. After autologous stem cell transplantation all patients relapsed, and prior brentuximab vedotin exposure differed between cohorts. Applied to thawed PBMCs, magnetic negative selection was the method used to isolate CD8+ T cells. Germline V gene lookup returns CDR1 MNHEY and CDR2 SMNVEV (reference sequence). V was shortened by 0 bases and J by 4 bases, with 9 bases between the two germline ends. The CDR3 covers 15 residues. The starting material was CD8+ T cells from blood, obtained before the fourth cycle of nivolumab. The chain uses TRBV27 and TRBJ2-2; D may be TRBD2 (5 bases). The receptor was derived from a human donor with classical Hodgkin lymphoma. The CDR3 spells CASSLSRRSTGELFF. CDR3 coding DNA: TGTGCCAGCAGTTTATCCAGGAGGTCCACCGGGGAGCTGTTTTTT.